Listed here are 24 T cell receptor beta chains from one sample, sequenced in a study of response to subunit inactivated influenza vaccine. TCRdb processed the RT-PCR reads anew with MiXCR; each CDR3 protein has one entry. The sample has 530,000 or so distinct CDR3 sequences, 11% to 15% seen once. The specimen comprised PBMCs from blood, sampled 12 days after vaccination. The receptors stem from a man aged 45 to 65 who received an inactivated influenza vaccine.

The rearrangement joins TRBV6-2 or TRBV6-3 to TRBJ2-5; possible D gene TRBD2, 6 bases. Trimming cost V 2 bases and J 13 bases, with 32 bases left between them. This CDR3 is 18 amino acids long. Looked up from germline, CDR1 is MNHEY and CDR2 is SVGEGT. CDR3 DNA: TGTGCCAGCAGTTACCTCGGAGACTCCGGGACTGGAGGCTCGGTGGTGTACTTC. It encodes CASSYLGDSGTGGSVVYF.

In this sample, this clonotype turned up a few times. V is TRBV5-1 and J is TRBJ2-5; 11 bases agree with TRBD2. The CDR3 is 20 residues long. Germline V lookup: CDR1 SGHRS, CDR2 YFSETQ. Trimming removed 4 bases from V and 1 base from J; junction bases left unmatched: 18. In DNA form, the CDR3 reads TGCGCCAGCAGCATACAGACAAGACCAACTAGCGGGAGTTTCCAAGAGACCCAGTACTTC. Translated: CASSIQTRPTSGSFQETQYF.

This clonotype was seen repeatedly, ten times or more. The chain employs TRBV15 and TRBJ2-3, with D possibly TRBD1 on 5 matching bases. V was trimmed by 7 bases and J by 0 bases, leaving 14 bases between them. Germline V gene lookup returns CDR1 LNHNV and CDR2 YYDKDF (reference sequence). The CDR3 length is 15 residues. The chain's CDR3 is CATTLDRTSTDTQYF. The CDR3 DNA follows: TGTGCCACCACCCTAGACAGAACCAGCACAGATACGCAGTATTTT.

The rearrangement links TRBV4-3 to TRBJ1-1, with D perhaps TRBD1 (6 bases). Germline-derived CDR1 and CDR2 are LGHNA and YSLEER. Trimming left V 0 bases short and J 8 bases short, with 16 bases between. The CDR3 is 15 residues long. CDR3 region: CASSQDWQGRREAFF. The CDR3 DNA sequence: TGCGCCAGCAGCCAAGATTGGCAGGGGCGCAGGGAAGCTTTCTTT.

This clonotype has only a few counts. This chain links TRBV7-9 with TRBJ2-7, with D unclear. Per the germline V gene, CDR1 is SEHNR and CDR2 is FQNEAQ (reference sequence). The V gene lost 4 bases and the J gene lost 3 bases, with 13 bases spanning the gap. The CDR3 is 14 amino acids. The CDR3 spells CASSSTTNIYEQYF. Here the CDR3 DNA reads TGTGCCAGCAGCTCCACGACAAACATCTACGAGCAGTACTTC.

This clonotype was observed a few times. V usage is TRBV4-2 and J usage is TRBJ2-7, with TRBD2 identical over 9 bases. Germline lookup yields CDR1 LGHNA and CDR2 YNFKEQ. The CDR3 spans 18 residues. Trimming cost V 0 bases and J 0 bases; bases outside gene matches: 9. The CDR3 DNA reads as TGTGCCAGCAGCCAAGAAAGCCTGCTAGCGGGGCGCTCCTACGAGCAGTACTTC. This gives the protein CASSQESLLAGRSYEQYF.

This clonotype was observed at least ten times. This rearrangement joins TRBV9 to TRBJ2-1; 11 nucleotides align to TRBD2. The CDR3 runs to 16 residues. Germline CDR1 and CDR2: SGDLS and YYNGEE. Germline trimming cut 4 bases from V and 10 bases from J; bases unmatched to any gene: 13. The DNA for the CDR3 is TGTGCCAGCAGCCCAAGCGGTGGGACTAGCGGTTCAGAGCAGTTCTTC. Its protein is CASSPSGGTSGSEQFF.

J is TRBJ2-7 and V is TRBV12-3 or TRBV12-4, with 7 nucleotides matching TRBD2. The CDR3 length is 15 residues. V shed 1 base and J 0 bases; nucleotides not matched to a gene: 3. The CDR3 sequence is CASSLEAGYSYEQYF. The CDR3 DNA is TGTGCCAGCAGTTTAGAAGCGGGGTACTCCTACGAGCAGTACTTC.

This clonotype was found a few times. The chain employs TRBV4-1 and TRBJ2-5; no clear D gene. Trimming took 1 base from V and 2 from J, leaving 8 bases between them. CDR3 length: 14 residues. In germline, CDR1 is MGHRA, CDR2 YSYEKL. This CDR3 reads CASSQGGKQETQYF. DNA for the CDR3: TGCGCCAGCAGCCAAGGTGGGAAACAAGAGACCCAGTACTTC.

This clonotype has more than one count but fewer than ten. The chain carries TRBV6-1 and TRBJ1-4, with 12 bases that match TRBD1. CDR1 MNHNS and CDR2 SASEGT come from the germline V gene. The CDR3 is 15 amino acids. J lost 10 bases, V lost 6 bases, and 9 bases had no gene match. The CDR3 DNA is TGTGCCAGCAGCCCCGGGACAGGGGGCCTGGGAAAACTGTTTTTT. Its translation is CASSPGTGGLGKLFF.

This sequence joins TRBV11-2 and TRBJ2-2; weak D call: TRBD1 (6 bases). Germline CDR1 and CDR2: SGHAT and FQNNGV. V lost 1 base, J lost 2 bases, and 17 bases lay in between. The length of the CDR3 is 18 residues. CDR3 bases: TGTGCCAGCAGCTTAGTACATGGTGGACAGTTTAACACCGGGGAGCTGTTTTTT. Translation: CASSLVHGGQFNTGELFF.

The V and J genes are TRBV6-4 and TRBJ1-1, with 10 bases that match TRBD1. Germline V gene data show CDR1 as MRHNA and CDR2 as SNTAGT. The CDR3 covers 16 residues. Trimming took 6 bases from V and 2 from J; bases not matched to a gene: 9. CDR3: CASRPYGQGGNTEAFF. The CDR3 nucleotides read TGTGCCAGCAGGCCATACGGACAGGGGGGAAACACTGAAGCTTTCTTT.

This clonotype was seen only a few times. This chain links TRBV28 with TRBJ1-4, with 10 bases lining up with TRBD1. The germline CDR1 and CDR2 sequences are MDHEN and SYDVKM. Losses at the gene ends were 2 bases for V and 5 bases for J; bases not matched to a gene: 2. The CDR3 extends over 15 amino acids. CDR3 nucleotide sequence: TGTGCCAGCAGTTTACCGGGACAGGGGAATGAAAAACTGTTTTTT. Translated: CASSLPGQGNEKLFF.

In this sample, this clonotype turned up a few times. J is TRBJ1-2 and V is TRBV15; D ambiguous. Trimming pared 4 bases from V and 0 bases from J, leaving 6 bases between. Germline assignment: CDR1 LNHNV and CDR2 YYDKDF (reference sequence). The CDR3 is 13 residues long. CDR3 in amino acids: CATSKGANYGYTF. CDR3 bases: TGTGCCACCAGCAAGGGCGCTAACTATGGCTACACCTTC. Combining the CDR3 with reference TRBV15 and TRBJ1-2 gives the whole variable domain DAMVIQNPRYQVTQFGKPVTLSCSQTLNHNVMYWYQQKSSQAPKLLFHYYDKDFNNEADTPDNFQSRRPNTSFCFLDIRSPGLGDTAMYLCATSKGANYGYTFGSGTRLTVV.

This clonotype was seen a few times. The CDR3 protein is CASSRLAATQETQYF. The CDR3, as DNA: TGTGCCAGCAGCCGACTAGCAGCGACTCAAGAGACCCAGTACTTC. The rearrangement links TRBV7-2 to TRBJ2-5, with 7 bases that match TRBD2. V shed 5 bases, J shed 2 bases, and the junction held 8 bases outside the gene matches. This CDR3 has 15 residues. Germline CDR1 is SGHTA and CDR2 is FQGNSA.

This clonotype came up a few times. The CDR3 nucleotides are TGTGCCAGCAGCCAAGTAATAGGGTCGAACACTGAAGCTTTCTTT. Protein sequence: CASSQVIGSNTEAFF. The chain couples TRBV4-2 to TRBJ1-1; D is unresolved. Between the trimmed V and J ends, which lost 1 base and 1 base, there was a span of 10 bases. There are 15 residues in the CDR3. Germline assignment: CDR1 LGHNA and CDR2 YNFKEQ.

This clonotype was seen ten or more times. The J gene is TRBJ1-6, the V gene TRBV6-1; the D gene is possibly TRBD1 (5 bases). V shed 10 bases and J shed 6 bases, with 13 bases lying between them. The CDR3 contains 13 residues. Germline CDR1 and CDR2: MNHNS and SASEGT. Written as DNA, the CDR3 is TGTGCCACCGGACCACAGGCTAATTCACCCCTCCACTTT. This sequence encodes CATGPQANSPLHF.

This clonotype came up a few times. The CDR3 protein is CASSQVASGRLYNEQFF. Written as DNA, the CDR3 is TGTGCCAGCAGCCAAGTAGCTAGCGGGAGATTATACAATGAGCAGTTCTTC. This chain uses TRBV3-1 with TRBJ2-1, with 10 bases fitting TRBD2. The V gene's germline CDR1 is LGHDT and CDR2 YNNKEL (reference sequence). Trimming took 1 base from V and 4 from J; bases not matched to a gene: 7. This CDR3 has 17 residues.

This clonotype appeared a few times. The V gene is TRBV14, the J gene TRBJ2-5, with 12 bases identical to TRBD2. V was pared by 2 bases and J by 5 bases, with 6 bases of the junction left unmatched. Germline CDR1 is SGHDN and CDR2 is FVKESK. This CDR3 region has 16 residues. CDR3 in DNA: TGTGCCAGCAGCCAATGGACTAGCGGGGCAAGGGAGACCCAGTACTTC. This encodes CASSQWTSGARETQYF.

This clonotype was seen only a few times. The rearrangement joins TRBV24-1 to TRBJ2-3; D gene unclear. Germline V gene data show CDR1 as KGHDR and CDR2 as SFDVKD. The CDR3 length is 15 residues. With 5 bases removed from V and 0 bases from J, the gap between germline ends came to 11 bases. CDR3 protein: CATSGPAISTDTQYF. The CDR3 region has the DNA TGTGCCACCAGTGGGCCAGCCATTAGCACAGATACGCAGTATTTT.

The chain joins TRBV25-1 to TRBJ1-1, with 7 positions matching TRBD1. There are 14 residues in the CDR3. Germline V lookup: CDR1 MGHDK, CDR2 SYGVNS. V dropped 1 base and J dropped 11; count of bases not matched to a gene: 10. The chain's CDR3 is CASSEFNTGEGAFF. CDR3 DNA: TGTGCCAGCAGTGAATTTAATACAGGGGAAGGGGCTTTCTTT.

This clonotype was observed a few times. The chain has TRBV6-5 and TRBJ2-7, with D unresolved. The V end was cut by 3 bases, the J end by 3 bases, with 12 bases between. Germline V CDR1 and CDR2: MNHEY, SVGAGI. CDR3 length: 14 amino acids. CDR3 bases: TGTGCCAGCAGTTATTCCTCGTTGATCTACGAGCAGTACTTC. Its protein is CASSYSSLIYEQYF.

This clonotype was recorded a few times. J is TRBJ2-4 and V is TRBV6-2 or TRBV6-3, with a tentative D call TRBD2 (5 bases). Between the trimmed V and J ends, which lost 6 bases and 0 bases, there was a span of 12 bases. The CDR3 consists of 15 residues. From germline, CDR1 is MNHEY and CDR2 SVGEGT. The CDR3 protein is CASSRTLIAKNIQYF. In nucleotides, the CDR3 is TGTGCCAGCAGCAGGACTCTTATAGCCAAAAACATTCAGTACTTC.

The V and J genes are TRBV9 and TRBJ2-3; D gene unclear. Germline CDR1 and CDR2: SGDLS and YYNGEE. The CDR3 contains 14 residues. Trimming shortened V by 3 bases and J by 5 bases, and 13 bases separated the two germline ends. The CDR3 nucleotides read TGTGCCAGCAGCGCCAGTACTGCGATAGATACGCAGTATTTT. Translating it yields CASSASTAIDTQYF.